This T cell receptor beta chain was profiled in a study of beta chain features in type 1 diabetes. About the study: No patient-donor differences in age, gender, total cells or subset yield.

Details on this clone: No antigen is known for it.

Whole-study results and caveats: Within each of all four CD4+ subsets, Type 1 diabetes patients had TCRB CDR3s that were moderately but significantly shorter.

The whole isolated RNA underwent reverse transcription, so sequencing captured expressed TCRB transcripts. Deep immunoSEQ sequencing covered naive, central memory and regulatory T cell samples. Produced via immunoSEQ multiplex PCR; TCRdb's table is partial and in-frame only. This sample has about 290,000 clones, with roughly 8% found just once. CD4+ cells of the naive, central memory, regulatory and stem cell-like memory types were sorted via CD45RO/CCR7/CD25/CD127/CD95/CD27. From germline, CDR1 is LGHNA and CDR2 YNFKEQ. The CDR3 is made up of 14 amino acids. The ends lost 4 bases at V and 6 bases at J; junction bases unmatched: 3.

Sequenced input: central memory CD4+ T cells from blood. This chain links TRBV4-2 with TRBJ2-1; 10 nucleotides line up with TRBD2. The TCR originated in a woman under 30 in good health. CDR3 nucleotides: TGTGCCAGCAGCCGAGGGACTAGCGCCAATGAGCAGTTCTTC. It translates to CASSRGTSANEQFF.